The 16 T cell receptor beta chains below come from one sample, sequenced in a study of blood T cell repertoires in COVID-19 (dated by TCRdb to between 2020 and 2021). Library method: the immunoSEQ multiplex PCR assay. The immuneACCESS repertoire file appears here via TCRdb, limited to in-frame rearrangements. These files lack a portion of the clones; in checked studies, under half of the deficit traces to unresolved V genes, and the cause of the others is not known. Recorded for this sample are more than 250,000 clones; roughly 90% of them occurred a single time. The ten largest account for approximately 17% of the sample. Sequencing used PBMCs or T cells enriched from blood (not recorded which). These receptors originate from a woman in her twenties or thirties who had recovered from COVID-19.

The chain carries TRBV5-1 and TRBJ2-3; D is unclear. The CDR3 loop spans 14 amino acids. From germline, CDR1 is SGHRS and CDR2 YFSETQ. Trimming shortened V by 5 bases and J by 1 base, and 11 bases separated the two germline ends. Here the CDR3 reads CASRFPGGTDTQYF. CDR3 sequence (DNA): TGCGCCAGCAGATTCCCCGGAGGCACAGATACGCAGTATTTT. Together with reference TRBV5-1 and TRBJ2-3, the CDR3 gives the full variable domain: KAGVTQTPRYLIKTRGQQVTLSCSPISGHRSVSWYQQTPGQGLQFLFEYFSETQRNKGNFPGRFSGRQFSNSRSEMNVSTLELGDSALYLCASRFPGGTDTQYFGPGTRLTVL.

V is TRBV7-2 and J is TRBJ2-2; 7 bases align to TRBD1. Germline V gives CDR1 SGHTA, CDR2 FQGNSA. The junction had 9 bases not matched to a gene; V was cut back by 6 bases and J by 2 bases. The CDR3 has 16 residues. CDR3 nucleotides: TGTGCCAGCAGTCCCGACAGGGTAGGAAACACCGGGGAGCTGTTTTTT. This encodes CASSPDRVGNTGELFF.

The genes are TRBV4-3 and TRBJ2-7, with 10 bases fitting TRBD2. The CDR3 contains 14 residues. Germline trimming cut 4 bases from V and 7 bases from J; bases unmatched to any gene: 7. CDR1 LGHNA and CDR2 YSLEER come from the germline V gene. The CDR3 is CASSPSGRAGEQYF. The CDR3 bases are TGCGCCAGCAGCCCCAGCGGGAGGGCCGGAGAGCAGTACTTC.

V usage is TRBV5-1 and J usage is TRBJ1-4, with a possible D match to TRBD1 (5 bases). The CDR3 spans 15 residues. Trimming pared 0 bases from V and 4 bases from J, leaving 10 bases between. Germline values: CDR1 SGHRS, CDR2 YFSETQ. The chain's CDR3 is CASSLVTGRNEKLFF. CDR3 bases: TGCGCCAGCAGCTTGGTCACAGGCCGTAATGAAAAACTGTTTTTT.

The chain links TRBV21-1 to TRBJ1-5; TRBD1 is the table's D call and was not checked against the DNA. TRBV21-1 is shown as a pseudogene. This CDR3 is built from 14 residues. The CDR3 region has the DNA TGTGCCAGCAGCTCAACCAGGGCGCATCAGCCCCAGCATTTT. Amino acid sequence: CASSSTRAHQPQHF.

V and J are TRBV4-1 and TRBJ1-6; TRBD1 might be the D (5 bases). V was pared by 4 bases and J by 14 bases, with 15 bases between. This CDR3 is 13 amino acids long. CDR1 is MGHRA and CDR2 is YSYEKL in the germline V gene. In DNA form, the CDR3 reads TGCGCCAGCAGCCTCCCTATGGGGCACTCCCTCCACTTT. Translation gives CASSLPMGHSLHF.

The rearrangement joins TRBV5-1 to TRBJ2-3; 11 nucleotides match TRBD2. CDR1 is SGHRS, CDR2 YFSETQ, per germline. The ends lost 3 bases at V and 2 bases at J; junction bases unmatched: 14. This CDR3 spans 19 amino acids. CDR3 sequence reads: CASSSGTTRLAGSTDTQYF. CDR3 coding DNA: TGCGCCAGCAGCTCCGGGACAACTCGACTAGCGGGATCCACAGATACGCAGTATTTT.

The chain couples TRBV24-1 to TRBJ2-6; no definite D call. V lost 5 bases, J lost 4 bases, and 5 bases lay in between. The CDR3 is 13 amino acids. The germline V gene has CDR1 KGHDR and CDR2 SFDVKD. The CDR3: CATSASGANVLTF. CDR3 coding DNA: TGTGCCACCAGTGCTTCGGGGGCCAACGTCCTGACTTTC.

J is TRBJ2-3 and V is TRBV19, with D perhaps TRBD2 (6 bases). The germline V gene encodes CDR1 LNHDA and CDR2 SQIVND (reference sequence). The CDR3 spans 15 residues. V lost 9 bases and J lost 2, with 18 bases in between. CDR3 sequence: CASNKGRRTTDTQYF. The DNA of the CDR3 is TGTGCCAGCAATAAGGGGAGGCGTACCACAGATACGCAGTATTTT. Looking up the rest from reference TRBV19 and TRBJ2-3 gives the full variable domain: DGGITQSPKYLFRKEGQNVTLSCEQNLNHDAMYWYRQDPGQGLRLIYYSQIVNDFQKGDIAEGYSVSREKKESFPLTVTSAQKNPTAFYLCASNKGRRTTDTQYFGPGTRLTVL.

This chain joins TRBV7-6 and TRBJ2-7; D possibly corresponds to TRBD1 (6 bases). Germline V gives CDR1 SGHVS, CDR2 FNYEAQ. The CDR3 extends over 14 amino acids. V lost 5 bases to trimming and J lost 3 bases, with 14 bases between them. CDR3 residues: CASSPGGTFYEQYF. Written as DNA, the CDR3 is TGTGCCAGCAGCCCTGGGGGCACTTTCTACGAGCAGTACTTC.

The CDR3 DNA reads as TGTGCCAGCAGTTTCTTCGGGGACAGGGACCTTCAGCAGTACTTC. Protein sequence: CASSFFGDRDLQQYF. The chain has TRBV28 and TRBJ2-7, with 9 bases lining up with TRBD1. V was pared by 3 bases and J by 8 bases, with 11 bases of the junction left unmatched. Germline V gene sequence: CDR1 MDHEN, CDR2 SYDVKM. This CDR3 has 15 amino acids.

The CDR3 DNA follows: TGTGCCAGCAGCAGACGCGGGACAGGAAAATACCAAGAGACCCAGTACTTC. This sequence encodes CASSRRGTGKYQETQYF. The chain uses TRBV7-2 and TRBJ2-5, with 8 bases identical to TRBD1. V was pared by 5 bases and J by 0 bases, with 11 bases of the junction left unmatched. This CDR3 region has 17 residues. In germline, CDR1 is SGHTA, CDR2 FQGNSA.

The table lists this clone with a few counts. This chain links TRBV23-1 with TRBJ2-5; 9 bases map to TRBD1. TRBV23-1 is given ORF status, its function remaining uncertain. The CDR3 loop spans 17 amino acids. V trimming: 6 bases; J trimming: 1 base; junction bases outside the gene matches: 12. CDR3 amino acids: CASSPTGQGDSQETQYF. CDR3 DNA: TGCGCCAGCAGCCCAACGGGACAGGGTGACTCCCAAGAGACCCAGTACTTC.

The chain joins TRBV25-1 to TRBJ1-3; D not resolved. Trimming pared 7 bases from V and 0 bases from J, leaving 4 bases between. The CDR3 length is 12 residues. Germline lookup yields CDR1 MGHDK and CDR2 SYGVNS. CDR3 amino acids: CASKSSGNTIYF. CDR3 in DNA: TGTGCCAGCAAGAGCTCTGGAAACACCATATATTTT.

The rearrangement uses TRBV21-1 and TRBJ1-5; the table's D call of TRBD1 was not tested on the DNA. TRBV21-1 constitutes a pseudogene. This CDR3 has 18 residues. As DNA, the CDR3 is TGTGCCAGCAGCAAAGGGGTTCCGGGACAGGGGACCAATCAGCCCCAGCATTTT. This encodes CASSKGVPGQGTNQPQHF.

CDR3 DNA: TGTGCCAGCCGCGGGACTCCGGGGGAGACCCAGTACTTC. Its protein product is CASRGTPGETQYF. The V gene is TRBV3-1 (or the pseudogene TRBV3-2), the J gene TRBJ2-5; D is perhaps TRBD2 (6 bases). V gave up 8 bases and J gave up 5 bases, with 15 bases separating them. The CDR3 runs to 13 residues. Per germline, CDR1 LGHDT and CDR2 YNNKEL (reference sequence).